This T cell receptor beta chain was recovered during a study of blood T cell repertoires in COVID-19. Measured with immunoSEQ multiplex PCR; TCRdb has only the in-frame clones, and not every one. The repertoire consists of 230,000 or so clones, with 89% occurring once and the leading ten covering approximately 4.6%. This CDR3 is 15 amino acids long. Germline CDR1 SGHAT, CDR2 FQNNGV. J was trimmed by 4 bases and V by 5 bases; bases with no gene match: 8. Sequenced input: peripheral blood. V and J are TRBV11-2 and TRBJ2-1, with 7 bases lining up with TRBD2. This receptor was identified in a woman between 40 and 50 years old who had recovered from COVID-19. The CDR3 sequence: CASSPLASGYNEQFF. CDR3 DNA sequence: TGTGCCAGCAGCCCTTTGGCTAGCGGATACAATGAGCAGTTCTTC.